This is a list of T cell receptor beta chains from one sample in a study of blood T cell repertoires in COVID-19. The assay was immunoSEQ multiplex PCR, and TCRdb's table has in-frame clones only and misses some. The table includes fewer than 200,000 clones, 70% to 80% detected once. The source material was PBMCs or T cells enriched from blood (not recorded which). These TCRs come from a woman between 50 and 59 years old who had recovered from COVID-19. CDR3s include the opening cysteine and the closing phenylalanine or tryptophan. Each record gives: clone size, D gene, V gene, J gene, CDR3 protein, CDR3 DNA. A D gene is named only where the DNA matches it firmly. Clone size appears in some rows only: once, few, many, or a class for an expanded clone.

once	.	TRBV7-3	TRBJ1-1	CASRALVNTEAFF	TGTGCCAGCAGGGCCCTTGTGAACACTGAAGCTTTCTTT
.	TRBD1	TRBV14	TRBJ2-7	CASGDRNFYEQYF	TGTGCCAGCGGGGACAGGAATTTCTACGAGCAGTACTTC
.	.	TRBV9	TRBJ1-2	CASSVIEGGYTF	TGTGCCAGCAGCGTAATTGAGGGAGGCTACACCTTC
.	.	TRBV11-2	TRBJ2-1	CASSMRTGQGEQFF	TGTGCCAGCAGCATGAGAACAGGGCAGGGTGAGCAGTTCTTC
.	.	TRBV29-1	TRBJ2-7	CSVDGDIPYEQYF	TGCAGCGTTGACGGCGACATCCCCTACGAGCAGTACTTC
.	.	TRBV27	TRBJ1-1	CASSLQGNTEAFF	TGTGCCAGCAGTTTACAGGGGAACACTGAAGCTTTCTTT
few	TRBD1	TRBV5-1	TRBJ2-7	CASSFRDRDGEQYF	TGCGCCAGCAGCTTCCGGGACAGGGACGGCGAGCAGTACTTC
few	TRBD1	TRBV9	TRBJ1-2	CASSVRAKGQGVSSGYTF	TGTGCCAGCAGCGTACGCGCGAAAGGACAGGGGGTAAGTAGTGGCTACACCTTC
.	.	TRBV7-6	TRBJ2-2	CASSSGGAGELFF	TGTGCCAGCAGCTCCGGGGGTGCCGGGGAGCTGTTTTTT
once	TRBD1	TRBV3-1/TRBV3-2	TRBJ2-7	CASSQAGTGGINEQYF	TGTGCCAGCAGCCAGGCCGGGACAGGGGGAATCAACGAGCAGTACTTC
.	.	TRBV12-3/TRBV12-4	TRBJ2-7	CASSRVLYEQYF	TGTGCCAGCAGTCGCGTCCTTTACGAGCAGTACTTC
few	.	TRBV6-1	TRBJ1-5	CASSEKEGRGNQPQHF	TGTGCCAGCAGTGAAAAAGAGGGCCGGGGCAATCAGCCCCAGCATTTT
.	.	TRBV6-5	TRBJ2-7	CASSYSGQRASYEQYF	TGTGCCAGCAGTTACTCGGGACAGCGGGCCTCCTACGAGCAGTACTTC
.	.	TRBV28	TRBJ1-4	CASTMVGRGTFATNEKLFF	TGTGCCAGCACTATGGTGGGCAGGGGAACTTTCGCAACTAATGAAAAACTGTTTTTT
.	TRBD1	TRBV5-1	TRBJ1-2	CASRKGQGLGDGYTF	TGCGCCAGCAGAAAGGGACAGGGACTGGGAGATGGCTACACCTTC
.	.	TRBV5-1	TRBJ2-5	CASSFTSRGYQETQYF	TGCGCCAGCAGCTTCACCAGCCGCGGATACCAAGAGACCCAGTACTTC
.	TRBD1	TRBV2	TRBJ2-5	CASSEIQGAGETQYF	TGTGCCAGCAGTGAAATACAGGGGGCGGGAGAGACCCAGTACTTC
few	.	TRBV7-2	TRBJ1-2	CASSLGGVAGYTF	TGTGCCAGCAGCTTAGGAGGCGTTGCGGGCTACACCTTC
.	.	TRBV6-5	TRBJ1-2	CASSYTGKDGYTF	TGTGCCAGCAGTTACACAGGGAAGGATGGCTACACCTTC
few	.	TRBV9	TRBJ1-3	CASSVTSGGRNTIYF	TGTGCCAGCAGCGTGACGAGCGGCGGCAGAAACACCATATATTTT
.	TRBD1	TRBV5-1	TRBJ2-7	CASSFAGGQGYYEQYF	TGCGCCAGCAGCTTTGCCGGCGGACAGGGGTATTACGAGCAGTACTTC
.	TRBD1	TRBV2	TRBJ2-2	CASSRDRQTGELFF	TGTGCCAGCAGTAGGGACAGGCAAACCGGGGAGCTGTTTTTT